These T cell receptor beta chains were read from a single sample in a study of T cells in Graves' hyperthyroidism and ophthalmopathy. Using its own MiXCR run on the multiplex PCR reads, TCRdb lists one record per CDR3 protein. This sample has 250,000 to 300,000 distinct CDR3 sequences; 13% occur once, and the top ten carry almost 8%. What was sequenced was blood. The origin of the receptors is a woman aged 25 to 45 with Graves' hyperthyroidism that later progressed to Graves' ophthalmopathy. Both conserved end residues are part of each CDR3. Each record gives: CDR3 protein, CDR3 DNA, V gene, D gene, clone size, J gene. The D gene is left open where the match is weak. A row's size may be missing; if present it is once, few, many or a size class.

CDR3 protein: CASSFWGGKETQYF
CDR3 DNA: TGTGCCAGCAGTTTCTGGGGCGGGAAAGAGACCCAGTACTTC
V gene: TRBV28
D gene: -
clone size: many
J gene: TRBJ2-5

CDR3 protein: CATSDFPDRPATNEKLFF
CDR3 DNA: TGTGCCACCAGTGATTTTCCCGACAGACCTGCAACTAATGAAAAACTGTTTTTT
V gene: TRBV24-1
D gene: -
clone size: -
J gene: TRBJ1-4

CDR3 protein: CASSVNHQETQYF
CDR3 DNA: TGTGCCAGCAGTGTTAATCACCAAGAGACCCAGTACTTC
V gene: TRBV2
D gene: -
clone size: few
J gene: TRBJ2-5

CDR3 protein: CSATLGGDTGELFF
CDR3 DNA: TGCAGTGCTACTCTCGGGGGCGACACCGGGGAGCTGTTTTTT
V gene: TRBV20-1
D gene: -
clone size: few
J gene: TRBJ2-2

CDR3 protein: CASSPRTGANYGYTF
CDR3 DNA: TGTGCCAGCAGCCCAAGGACAGGTGCTAACTATGGCTACACCTTC
V gene: TRBV7-2
D gene: TRBD1
clone size: many
J gene: TRBJ1-2

CDR3 protein: CSAWGTGRDTEAFF
CDR3 DNA: TGCAGTGCTTGGGGGACAGGGCGAGACACTGAAGCTTTCTTT
V gene: TRBV20-1
D gene: TRBD1
clone size: many
J gene: TRBJ1-1

CDR3 protein: CASSGGTSGSYEQYF
CDR3 DNA: TGTGCCAGCAGCGGGGGGACTAGCGGAAGCTACGAGCAGTACTTC
V gene: TRBV7-2
D gene: TRBD2
clone size: many
J gene: TRBJ2-7

CDR3 protein: CASSPTLGTDTQYF
CDR3 DNA: TGTGCCAGCAGCCCGACACTGGGCACAGATACGCAGTATTTT
V gene: TRBV7-2
D gene: -
clone size: many
J gene: TRBJ2-3

CDR3 protein: CASSPGTKYYEQYF
CDR3 DNA: TGTGCCAGCTCACCAGGGACCAAATACTACGAGCAGTACTTC
V gene: TRBV18
D gene: -
clone size: many
J gene: TRBJ2-7

CDR3 protein: CASSQRAGGRTGELFF
CDR3 DNA: TGTGCCAGCAGCCAAAGGGCGGGAGGAAGGACCGGGGAGCTGTTTTTT
V gene: TRBV3-1
D gene: TRBD2
clone size: many
J gene: TRBJ2-2

CDR3 protein: CASSDQAGWETQYF
CDR3 DNA: TGTGCCAGTAGTGATCAGGCAGGATGGGAGACCCAGTACTTC
V gene: TRBV19
D gene: -
clone size: many
J gene: TRBJ2-5

CDR3 protein: CASRPPGLAGPISYNEQFF
CDR3 DNA: TGTGCCAGTAGGCCACCGGGACTAGCGGGTCCCATCTCCTACAATGAGCAGTTCTTC
V gene: TRBV19
D gene: TRBD2
clone size: few
J gene: TRBJ2-1

CDR3 protein: CSVESPSGRDSYNEQFF
CDR3 DNA: TGCAGCGTTGAAAGTCCTAGCGGGAGGGACTCCTACAATGAGCAGTTCTTC
V gene: TRBV29-1
D gene: TRBD2
clone size: few
J gene: TRBJ2-1

CDR3 protein: CAWTRGGFSEAFF
CDR3 DNA: TGTGCCTGGACAAGGGGGGGATTCTCTGAAGCTTTCTTT
V gene: TRBV30
D gene: -
clone size: few
J gene: TRBJ1-1

CDR3 protein: CASSYATYNEQFF
CDR3 DNA: TGTGCCAGCAGTTACGCAACCTACAATGAGCAGTTCTTC
V gene: TRBV6-2/TRBV6-3
D gene: -
clone size: many
J gene: TRBJ2-1

CDR3 protein: CATSGGWTEPETQYF
CDR3 DNA: TGTGCCACCAGCGGAGGGTGGACGGAACCAGAGACCCAGTACTTC
V gene: TRBV15
D gene: -
clone size: many
J gene: TRBJ2-5

CDR3 protein: CASSVTGATDTQYF
CDR3 DNA: TGTGCCAGCTCCGTAACAGGGGCCACAGATACGCAGTATTTT
V gene: TRBV6-2/TRBV6-3
D gene: TRBD1
clone size: many
J gene: TRBJ2-3

CDR3 protein: CASSLAITIAGGPGSEQYF
CDR3 DNA: TGTGCCAGCAGCTTAGCTATTACGATAGCGGGAGGGCCGGGGTCCGAGCAGTACTTC
V gene: TRBV7-6
D gene: TRBD2
clone size: few
J gene: TRBJ2-7

CDR3 protein: CASSHGTENEKLFF
CDR3 DNA: TGTGCCAGCAGCCACGGGACAGAGAATGAAAAACTGTTTTTT
V gene: TRBV3-1
D gene: TRBD1
clone size: many
J gene: TRBJ1-4

CDR3 protein: CASRGQGRTGAFF
CDR3 DNA: TGTGCCAGTAGGGGACAAGGGAGAACTGGAGCTTTCTTT
V gene: TRBV19
D gene: -
clone size: -
J gene: TRBJ1-1

CDR3 protein: CASSLLAGGPQNEQFF
CDR3 DNA: TGTGCCAGCAGCTTACTAGCGGGAGGGCCACAGAATGAGCAGTTCTTC
V gene: TRBV7-2
D gene: TRBD2
clone size: many
J gene: TRBJ2-1

CDR3 protein: CASKKVLDTQYF
CDR3 DNA: TGTGCCAGCAAAAAGGTCTTAGATACGCAGTATTTT
V gene: TRBV6-1
D gene: -
clone size: -
J gene: TRBJ2-3

CDR3 protein: CASSREGGTEAFF
CDR3 DNA: TGTGCCAGCAGCAGGGAGGGGGGCACTGAAGCTTTCTTT
V gene: TRBV7-9
D gene: -
clone size: many
J gene: TRBJ1-1

CDR3 protein: CASSSGQGADEQFF
CDR3 DNA: TGTGCCAGCAGCTCGGGACAGGGGGCCGATGAGCAGTTCTTC
V gene: TRBV7-9
D gene: TRBD1
clone size: many
J gene: TRBJ2-1

CDR3 protein: CASSVGDTNTGELFF
CDR3 DNA: TGTGCCAGCAGCGTCGGGGACACGAACACCGGGGAGCTGTTTTTT
V gene: TRBV9
D gene: -
clone size: -
J gene: TRBJ2-2

CDR3 protein: CASSPAGKDDTQYF
CDR3 DNA: TGTGCCAGCTCACCAGCGGGAAAGGATGATACGCAGTATTTT
V gene: TRBV18
D gene: -
clone size: many
J gene: TRBJ2-3

CDR3 protein: CASSGGAGQYF
CDR3 DNA: TGTGCCAGCAGCGGGGGCGCCGGGCAGTACTTC
V gene: TRBV5-6
D gene: -
clone size: -
J gene: TRBJ2-7

CDR3 protein: CAPRTTTEAFF
CDR3 DNA: TGTGCCCCTAGGACGACGACTGAAGCTTTCTTT
V gene: TRBV10-3
D gene: -
clone size: many
J gene: TRBJ1-1

CDR3 protein: CASRKSGTLNTGELFF
CDR3 DNA: TGTGCCAGCAGGAAATCCGGGACACTAAACACCGGGGAGCTGTTTTTT
V gene: TRBV6-1
D gene: -
clone size: few
J gene: TRBJ2-2

CDR3 protein: CASSPPSSFEQYF
CDR3 DNA: TGTGCCAGCTCACCCCCTAGTTCTTTCGAGCAGTACTTC
V gene: TRBV18
D gene: -
clone size: many
J gene: TRBJ2-7

CDR3 protein: CASSQQGFGSPLHF
CDR3 DNA: TGTGCCAGCAGCCAGCAGGGTTTTGGCTCACCCCTCCACTTT
V gene: TRBV3-1
D gene: -
clone size: -
J gene: TRBJ1-6

CDR3 protein: CASSDDRDEQYF
CDR3 DNA: TGTGCCAGCAGCGATGACCGAGACGAGCAGTACTTC
V gene: TRBV9
D gene: -
clone size: -
J gene: TRBJ2-7

CDR3 protein: CASIEGLAGVSEQYF
CDR3 DNA: TGTGCCAGCATTGAAGGACTAGCGGGAGTCTCCGAGCAGTACTTC
V gene: TRBV12-3/TRBV12-4
D gene: TRBD2
clone size: many
J gene: TRBJ2-7

CDR3 protein: CASSVAAGGNEQFF
CDR3 DNA: TGTGCCAGCAGCGTAGCTGCGGGAGGTAATGAGCAGTTCTTC
V gene: TRBV9
D gene: TRBD2
clone size: many
J gene: TRBJ2-1

CDR3 protein: CASSFAPSGANVLTF
CDR3 DNA: TGTGCCAGCAGTTTTGCCCCCTCTGGGGCCAACGTCCTGACTTTC
V gene: TRBV28
D gene: -
clone size: many
J gene: TRBJ2-6

CDR3 protein: CASSVAIGIYEQYF
CDR3 DNA: TGTGCCAGCAGCGTAGCTATCGGGATCTACGAGCAGTACTTC
V gene: TRBV9
D gene: -
clone size: -
J gene: TRBJ2-7

CDR3 protein: CASSPREGGETQYF
CDR3 DNA: TGTGCCAGCTCACCACGAGAGGGAGGGGAGACCCAGTACTTC
V gene: TRBV18
D gene: TRBD2
clone size: many
J gene: TRBJ2-5

CDR3 protein: CASSLFGLAYNEQFF
CDR3 DNA: TGTGCCAGCAGTTTATTTGGGTTAGCCTACAATGAGCAGTTCTTC
V gene: TRBV27
D gene: -
clone size: few
J gene: TRBJ2-1

CDR3 protein: CASSVAGTSGTDTQYF
CDR3 DNA: TGTGCCAGCAGCGTAGCCGGGACTAGCGGTACAGATACGCAGTATTTT
V gene: TRBV9
D gene: TRBD2
clone size: many
J gene: TRBJ2-3

CDR3 protein: CASSIGQGLNTEAFF
CDR3 DNA: TGTGCCAGCAGTATCGGACAGGGGTTGAACACTGAAGCTTTCTTT
V gene: TRBV6-2/TRBV6-3
D gene: TRBD1
clone size: many
J gene: TRBJ1-1

CDR3 protein: CASSHTRTSGRLYNEQFF
CDR3 DNA: TGTGCCAGCAGTCATACTCGGACTAGCGGGAGACTCTACAATGAGCAGTTCTTC
V gene: TRBV27
D gene: TRBD2
clone size: many
J gene: TRBJ2-1

CDR3 protein: CASNHGTSGRDEQFF
CDR3 DNA: TGTGCCAGCAACCACGGGACTAGTGGGAGGGATGAGCAGTTCTTC
V gene: TRBV28
D gene: TRBD2
clone size: many
J gene: TRBJ2-1

CDR3 protein: CASSLGQSNEQFF
CDR3 DNA: TGCGCCAGCAGCCTAGGACAGAGCAATGAGCAGTTCTTC
V gene: TRBV5-1
D gene: -
clone size: many
J gene: TRBJ2-1

CDR3 protein: CSARIPGQGAETQYF
CDR3 DNA: TGCAGTGCTAGGATTCCGGGACAGGGGGCAGAGACCCAGTACTTC
V gene: TRBV20-1
D gene: TRBD1
clone size: many
J gene: TRBJ2-5

CDR3 protein: CASSMSGAAYSNQPQHF
CDR3 DNA: TGTGCCAGTAGTATGTCCGGGGCAGCCTATAGCAATCAGCCCCAGCATTTT
V gene: TRBV19
D gene: -
clone size: -
J gene: TRBJ1-5

CDR3 protein: CASSPGTPKNIQYF
CDR3 DNA: TGTGCCAGCAGCCCCGGGACACCCAAAAACATTCAGTACTTC
V gene: TRBV2
D gene: -
clone size: few
J gene: TRBJ2-4

CDR3 protein: CASSSRFQDTQYF
CDR3 DNA: TGTGCCAGCAGCTCCCGGTTCCAAGATACGCAGTATTTT
V gene: TRBV5-4
D gene: -
clone size: -
J gene: TRBJ2-3